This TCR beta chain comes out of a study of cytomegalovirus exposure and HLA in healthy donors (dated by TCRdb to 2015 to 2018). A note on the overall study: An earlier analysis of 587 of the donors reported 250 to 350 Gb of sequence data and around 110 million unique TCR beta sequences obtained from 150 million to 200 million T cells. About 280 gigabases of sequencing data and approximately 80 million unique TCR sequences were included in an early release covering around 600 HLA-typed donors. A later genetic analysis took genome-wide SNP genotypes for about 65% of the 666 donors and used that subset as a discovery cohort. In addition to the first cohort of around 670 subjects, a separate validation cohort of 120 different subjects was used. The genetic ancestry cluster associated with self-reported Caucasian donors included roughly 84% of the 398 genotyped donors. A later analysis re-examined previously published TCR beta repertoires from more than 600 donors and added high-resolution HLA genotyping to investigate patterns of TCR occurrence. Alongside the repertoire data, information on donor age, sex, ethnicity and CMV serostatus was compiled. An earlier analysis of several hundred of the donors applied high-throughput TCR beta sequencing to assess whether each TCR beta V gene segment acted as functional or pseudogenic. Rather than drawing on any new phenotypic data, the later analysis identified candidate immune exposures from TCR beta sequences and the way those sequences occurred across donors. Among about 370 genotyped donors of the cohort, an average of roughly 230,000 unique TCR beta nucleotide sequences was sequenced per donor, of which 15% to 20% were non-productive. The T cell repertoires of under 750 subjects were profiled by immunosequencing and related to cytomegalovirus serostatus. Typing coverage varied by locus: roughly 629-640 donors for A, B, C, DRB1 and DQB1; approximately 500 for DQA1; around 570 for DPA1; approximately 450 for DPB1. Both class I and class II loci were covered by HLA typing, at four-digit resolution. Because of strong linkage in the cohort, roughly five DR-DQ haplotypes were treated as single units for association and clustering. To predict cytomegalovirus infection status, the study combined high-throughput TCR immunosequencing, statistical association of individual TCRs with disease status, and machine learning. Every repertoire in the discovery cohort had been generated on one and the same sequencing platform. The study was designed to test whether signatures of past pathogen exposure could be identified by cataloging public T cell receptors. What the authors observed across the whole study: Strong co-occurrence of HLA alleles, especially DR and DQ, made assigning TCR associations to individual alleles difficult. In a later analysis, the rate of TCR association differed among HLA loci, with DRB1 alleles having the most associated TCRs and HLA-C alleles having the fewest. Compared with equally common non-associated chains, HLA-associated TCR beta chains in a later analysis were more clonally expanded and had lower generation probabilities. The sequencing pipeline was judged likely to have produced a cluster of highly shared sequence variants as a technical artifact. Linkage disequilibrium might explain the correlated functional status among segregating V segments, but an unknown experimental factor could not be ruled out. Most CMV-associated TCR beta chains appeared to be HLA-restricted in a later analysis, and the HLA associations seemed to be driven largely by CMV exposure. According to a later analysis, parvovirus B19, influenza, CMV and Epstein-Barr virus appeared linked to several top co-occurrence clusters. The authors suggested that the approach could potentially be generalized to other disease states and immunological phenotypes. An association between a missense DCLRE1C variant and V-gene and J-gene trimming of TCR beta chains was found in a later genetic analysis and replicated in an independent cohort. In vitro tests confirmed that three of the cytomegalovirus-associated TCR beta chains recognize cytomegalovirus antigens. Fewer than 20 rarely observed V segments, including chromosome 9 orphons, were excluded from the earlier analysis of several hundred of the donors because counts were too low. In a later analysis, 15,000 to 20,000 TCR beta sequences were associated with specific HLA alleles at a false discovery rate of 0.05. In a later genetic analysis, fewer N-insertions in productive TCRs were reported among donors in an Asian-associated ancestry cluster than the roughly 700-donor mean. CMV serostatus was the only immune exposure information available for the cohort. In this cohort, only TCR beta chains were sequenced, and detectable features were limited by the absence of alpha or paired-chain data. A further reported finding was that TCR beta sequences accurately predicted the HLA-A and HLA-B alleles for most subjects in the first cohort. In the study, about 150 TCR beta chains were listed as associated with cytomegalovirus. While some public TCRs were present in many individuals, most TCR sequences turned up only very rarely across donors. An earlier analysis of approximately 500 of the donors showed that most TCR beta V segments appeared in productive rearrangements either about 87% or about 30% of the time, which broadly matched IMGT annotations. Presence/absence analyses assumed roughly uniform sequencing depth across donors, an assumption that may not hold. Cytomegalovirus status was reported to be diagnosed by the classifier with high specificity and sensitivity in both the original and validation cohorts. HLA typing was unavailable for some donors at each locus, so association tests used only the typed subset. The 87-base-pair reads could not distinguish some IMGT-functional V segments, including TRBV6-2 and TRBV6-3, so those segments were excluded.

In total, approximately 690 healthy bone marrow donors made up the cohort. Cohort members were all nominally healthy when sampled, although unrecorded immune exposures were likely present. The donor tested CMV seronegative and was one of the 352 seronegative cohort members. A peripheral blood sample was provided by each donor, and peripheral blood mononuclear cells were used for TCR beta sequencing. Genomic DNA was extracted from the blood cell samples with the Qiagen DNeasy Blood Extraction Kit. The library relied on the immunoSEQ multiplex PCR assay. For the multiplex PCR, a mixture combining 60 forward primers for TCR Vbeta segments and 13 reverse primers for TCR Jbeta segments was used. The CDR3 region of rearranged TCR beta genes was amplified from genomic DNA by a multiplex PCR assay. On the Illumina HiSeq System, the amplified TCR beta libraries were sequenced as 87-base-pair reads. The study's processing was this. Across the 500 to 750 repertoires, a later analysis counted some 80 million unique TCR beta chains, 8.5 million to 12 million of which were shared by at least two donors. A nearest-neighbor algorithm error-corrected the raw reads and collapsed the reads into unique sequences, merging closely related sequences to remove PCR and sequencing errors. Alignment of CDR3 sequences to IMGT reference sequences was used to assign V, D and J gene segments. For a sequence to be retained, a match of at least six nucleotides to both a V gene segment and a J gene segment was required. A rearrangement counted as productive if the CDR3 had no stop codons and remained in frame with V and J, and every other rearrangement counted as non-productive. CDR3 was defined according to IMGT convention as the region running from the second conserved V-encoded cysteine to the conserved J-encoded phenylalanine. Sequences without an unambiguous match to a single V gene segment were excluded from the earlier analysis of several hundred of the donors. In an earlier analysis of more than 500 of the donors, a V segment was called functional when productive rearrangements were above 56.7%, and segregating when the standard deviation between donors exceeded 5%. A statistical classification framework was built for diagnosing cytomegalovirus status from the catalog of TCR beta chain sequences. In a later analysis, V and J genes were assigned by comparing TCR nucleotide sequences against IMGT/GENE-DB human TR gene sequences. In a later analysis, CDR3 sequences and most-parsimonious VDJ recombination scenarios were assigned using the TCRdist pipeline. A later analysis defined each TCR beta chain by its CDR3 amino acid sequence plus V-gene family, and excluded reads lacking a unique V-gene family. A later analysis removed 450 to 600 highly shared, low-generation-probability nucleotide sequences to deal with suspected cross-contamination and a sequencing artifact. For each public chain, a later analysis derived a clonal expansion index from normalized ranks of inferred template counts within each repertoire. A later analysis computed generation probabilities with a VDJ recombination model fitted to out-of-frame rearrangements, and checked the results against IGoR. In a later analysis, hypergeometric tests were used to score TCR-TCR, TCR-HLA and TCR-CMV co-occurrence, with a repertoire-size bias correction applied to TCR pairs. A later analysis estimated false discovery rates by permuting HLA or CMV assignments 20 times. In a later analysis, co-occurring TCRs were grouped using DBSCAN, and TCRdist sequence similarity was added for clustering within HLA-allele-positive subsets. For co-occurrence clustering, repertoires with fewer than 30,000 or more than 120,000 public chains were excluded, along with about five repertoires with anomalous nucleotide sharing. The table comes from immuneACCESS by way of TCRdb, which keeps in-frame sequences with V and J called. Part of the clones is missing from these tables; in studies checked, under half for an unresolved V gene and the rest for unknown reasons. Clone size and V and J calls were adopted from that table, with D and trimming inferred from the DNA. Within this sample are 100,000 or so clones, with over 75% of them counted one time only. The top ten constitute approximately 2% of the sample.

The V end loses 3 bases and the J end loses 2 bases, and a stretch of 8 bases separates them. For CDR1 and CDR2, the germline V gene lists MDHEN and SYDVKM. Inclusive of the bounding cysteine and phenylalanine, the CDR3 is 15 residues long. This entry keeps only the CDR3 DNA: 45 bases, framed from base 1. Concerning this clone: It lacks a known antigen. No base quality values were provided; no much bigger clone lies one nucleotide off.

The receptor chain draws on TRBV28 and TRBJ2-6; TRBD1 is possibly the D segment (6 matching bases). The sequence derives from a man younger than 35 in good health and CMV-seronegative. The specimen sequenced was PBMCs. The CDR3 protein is CASSLYRAGANVLTF. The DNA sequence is TGTGCCAGCAGTTTGTACAGGGCTGGGGCCAACGTCCTGACTTTC.